This T cell receptor (beta chain) stems from a study of CD8+ T cells in alopecia areata. The CDR3 totals 15 residues. V dropped 4 bases and J dropped 5; count of bases not matched to a gene: 3. CDR1 and CDR2 (germline): LGHNA, YNFKEQ. TCR sequencing used cDNA made by reverse transcription of extracted RNA. Profiling relied on immunoSEQ multiplex PCR, and the TCRdb table lists in-frame clones only, not all of them. The sample has 93,000 or so clones, 85% to 90% seen once. A remark on this clone: Its specificity is unknown.

Study findings and constraints: Clarity of TCR sharing across patients fell short of that in mice, possibly HLA-related. Scalp samples also contribute reads from the resident alphabeta T cells found in normal skin.

Stated treatment: oral pan-JAK inhibitor, 5-10 mg twice daily. The chain carries TRBV4-2 and TRBJ2-2; the match to TRBD2 covers 11 bases. The sample consisted of CD8+ T cells sorted from blood, taken at approximately week 31, from a patient treated with tofacitinib. This receptor was taken from a human donor with alopecia areata. CDR3 coding DNA: TGTGCCAGCAGCCCACTAGCGGGAGATACCGGGGAGCTGTTTTTT. Its protein is CASSPLAGDTGELFF.